This T cell receptor (beta chain) stems from a study of blood T cell repertoires in COVID-19. Germline CDR1 and CDR2: MNHEY and SVGAGI. With V trimmed by 5 bases and J by 9 bases, 10 bases remained unmatched. This CDR3 is 14 amino acids long. The table came from immunoSEQ multiplex PCR; TCRdb's copy has only in-frame clones and leaves some out. The sample records around 270,000 clones, 85% to 90% being singletons. The rearrangement uses TRBV6-5 and TRBJ2-3, with 8 bases aligning to TRBD1. The sample consisted of peripheral blood. The sequence was collected from a man aged 25 to 40 with acute or convalescent COVID-19. DNA of the CDR3: TGTGCCAGCAGTCGCAACAGGGGGGAAGGGACGCAGTATTTT. This translates into CASSRNRGEGTQYF.